The 26 T cell receptor beta chains below come from one sample, sequenced in a study of blood T cells in healthy people across ages. Using a J-beta primer mix together with a sample-barcoded 5' primer, a second PCR was run for roughly 6 to 12 cycles. TCRdb called the 5' RACE reads again in MiXCR, with one record for every CDR3 protein. Here the sample spans over a million distinct CDR3 sequences, about 42% being singletons. The sequenced sample consisted of blood. The receptors derive from a woman aged 18-29 years in good health.

The chain couples TRBV20-1 to TRBJ1-2; D is uncertain. This CDR3 comprises 12 residues. V lost 6 bases and J lost 4, with 12 bases in between. Germline values: CDR1 DFQATT, CDR2 SNEGSKA (reference sequence). CDR3 sequence: CSARPDSYGYTF. CDR3 bases: TGCAGTGCCAGGCCAGACTCCTATGGCTACACCTTC.

At least ten counts were recorded for this clonotype. V usage is TRBV20-1 and J usage is TRBJ1-6; 8 nucleotides match TRBD1. V lost 1 base to trimming and J lost 7 bases; unmatched junction nucleotides: 0. CDR1 is DFQATT and CDR2 is SNEGSKA in the germline V gene (reference sequence). The CDR3 contains 13 residues. In DNA, the CDR3 is TGCAGTGCTAGAGGGACAGGGAATTCACCCCTCCACTTT. Its translation is CSARGTGNSPLHF.

This clonotype was observed a handful of times. This chain joins TRBV5-1 and TRBJ1-2; 8 bases line up with TRBD1. The CDR3 is 17 amino acids. The germline V gene encodes CDR1 SGHRS and CDR2 YFSETQ. V gave up 2 bases and J gave up 4 bases; unmatched junction bases: 13. Here the CDR3 DNA reads TGCGCCAGCAGCTTCGACAGGGGAAGGAAATCGGGCTATGGCTACACCTTC. Its translation: CASSFDRGRKSGYGYTF.

This clonotype turned up a few times. The CDR3 protein is CAWSSPGEQYF. The CDR3 DNA follows: TGTGCCTGGAGTAGTCCTGGCGAGCAGTACTTC. This rearrangement joins TRBV30 to TRBJ2-7; the D is unclear. The CDR3 consists of 11 residues. Trimming pared 2 bases from V and 6 bases from J, leaving 8 bases between. From germline, CDR1 is GTSNPN and CDR2 SVGIG (reference sequence).

The gene calls are TRBV4-3 and TRBJ2-2; no clear D gene. The CDR3 has 15 amino acids. Per germline, CDR1 LGHNA and CDR2 YSLEER. V shed 2 bases and J shed 1 base, with 8 bases lying between them. Written as DNA, the CDR3 is TGCGCCAGCAGCCAATATCCTCAGAACACCGGGGAGCTGTTTTTT. Translated: CASSQYPQNTGELFF.

The V and J genes are TRBV6-5 and TRBJ1-1, with 10 bases lining up with TRBD1. The CDR3 extends over 14 amino acids. J gave up 4 bases and V 7 bases, and 6 bases lay outside the gene matches. CDR1 and CDR2 from the germline V gene are MNHEY and SVGAGI. CDR3 amino acids: CASKDRDRGTEAFF. DNA of the CDR3: TGTGCCAGCAAAGACCGGGACAGGGGCACTGAAGCTTTCTTT.

This chain joins TRBV6-2 or TRBV6-3 and TRBJ2-4; 9 nucleotides line up with TRBD1. The J call is uncertain, as TRBJ2-7 better fits the DNA end. Per germline, CDR1 MNHEY and CDR2 SVGEGT. CDR3 size: 14 residues. The CDR3 is CASRSQGAGDEQYF. DNA for the CDR3: TGTGCCAGCAGATCACAGGGGGCGGGCGACGAGCAGTACTTC.

The CDR3, as DNA: TGCAGCGTTTCGCATAACTATGGCTACACCTTC. It translates to CSVSHNYGYTF. The chain has TRBV29-1 and TRBJ1-2; no definite D call. CDR3 length equals 11 residues. Germline loops: CDR1 SQVTM, CDR2 ANQGSEA. V lost 5 bases, J lost 1 base, and 5 bases lay in between.

This clonotype has a handful of counts. V gene TRBV7-2 combines with J gene TRBJ2-1; tentative D call: TRBD2 (7 bases). The CDR3 is 16 amino acids. Deletions cut 4 bases from V and 0 bases from J, with 13 bases between. The germline V gene has CDR1 SGHTA and CDR2 FQGNSA. Here the CDR3 reads CASSSRGQNSYNEQFF. CDR3 DNA sequence: TGTGCCAGCAGCTCGCGGGGGCAAAACTCCTACAATGAGCAGTTCTTC.

This chain uses TRBV7-2 with TRBJ2-5; perhaps TRBD2 as D (5 bases). Germline values: CDR1 SGHTA, CDR2 FQGNSA. V dropped 2 bases and J dropped 11 bases, with 18 bases sitting between them. This CDR3 is built from 14 residues. The DNA for the CDR3 is TGTGCCAGCAGCTTAAGCGGTGATCATAATGAGCAGTACTTC. Encoded protein: CASSLSGDHNEQYF. The full variable domain, with the rest looked up from reference TRBV7-2 and TRBJ2-5, is GAGVSQSPSNKVTEKGKDVELRCDPISGHTALYWYRQSLGQGLEFLIYFQGNSAPDKSGLPSDRFSAERTGGSVSTLTIQRTQQEDSAVYLCASSLSGDHNEQYFGPGTRLLVL.

This clonotype was seen more than once but under ten times. This chain uses TRBV20-1 with TRBJ2-1; the match to TRBD2 covers 12 bases. V dropped 3 bases and J dropped 10; count of bases not matched to a gene: 4. The CDR3 is made up of 13 amino acids. Germline V gene data show CDR1 as DFQATT and CDR2 as SNEGSKA (reference sequence). CDR3 sequence (DNA): TGCAGTGCTAGGACTAGCGGGAGCCGAGAGCAGTTCTTC. It yields the protein CSARTSGSREQFF.

The V gene is TRBV20-1, the J gene TRBJ2-1; 7 bases are a match to TRBD2. Germline CDR1 DFQATT, CDR2 SNEGSKA (reference sequence). The V and J ends lost 3 bases and 3 bases, in that order; junction bases with no gene match: 5. The CDR3 loop spans 14 amino acids. The CDR3 loop is CSARRTSDYNEQFF. CDR3 coding DNA: TGCAGTGCTAGGAGAACTAGCGACTACAATGAGCAGTTCTTC.

There are a few counts of this clonotype. The V and J genes are TRBV29-1 and TRBJ2-1; no reliable D call. This CDR3 region has 14 residues. Germline CDR1 is SQVTM and CDR2 is ANQGSEA. V lost 4 bases and J lost 0, with 10 bases in between. The CDR3 here is CSVGGRSSYNEQFF. DNA for the CDR3: TGCAGCGTTGGAGGTCGGAGCTCCTACAATGAGCAGTTCTTC.

As concerns this clonotype: A much larger clone differs by one base, so this may be a read error. The CDR3 spells CASIQDTDLYEQYF. CDR3 nucleotide sequence: TGCGCCAGCATCCAAGATACCGACCTATACGAGCAGTACTTC. The V call is TRBV4-1, the J call TRBJ2-7; unclear D gene. The germline gives CDR1 MGHRA, CDR2 YSYEKL. The CDR3 is made up of 14 amino acids.

The sample holds a few counts of this clonotype. This chain uses TRBV27 with TRBJ1-1; D remains ambiguous. Per germline, CDR1 MNHEY and CDR2 SMNVEV (reference sequence). Trimming left V 7 bases short and J 1 base short, with 10 bases between. The length of the CDR3 is 13 residues. The CDR3, as DNA: TGTGCCAGCATACCTTTTGAGAACACTGAAGCTTTCTTT. It translates to CASIPFENTEAFF.

The chain is built from TRBV20-1 and TRBJ2-5; 8 nucleotides align to TRBD2. The germline CDR1 and CDR2 sequences are DFQATT and SNEGSKA (reference sequence). The CDR3 loop spans 12 amino acids. V lost 4 bases, J lost 4 bases, and 2 bases stayed unmatched. For the CDR3, the DNA is TGCAGTGCTAACGGGGGGGCAGAGACCCAGTACTTC. Its translation: CSANGGAETQYF.

V usage is TRBV28 and J usage is TRBJ1-5; 11 bases line up with TRBD1. This CDR3 region has 15 residues. The J segment lost 9 bases and the V segment lost 8 bases, leaving 12 bases of the junction unmatched. Germline V gene data show CDR1 as MDHEN and CDR2 as SYDVKM. CDR3 in amino acids: CASGTGTGGHPPQHF. CDR3 DNA sequence: TGTGCCAGCGGCACCGGGACAGGGGGTCATCCGCCCCAGCATTTT.

Ten or more counts support this clonotype. The rearrangement links TRBV7-9 to TRBJ1-2; 9 nucleotides agree with TRBD1. From germline, CDR1 is SEHNR and CDR2 FQNEAQ (reference sequence). J gave up 2 bases and V 7 bases, and 5 bases lay outside the gene matches. The CDR3 extends over 14 amino acids. CDR3 in amino acids: CASNLQGANYGYTF. The CDR3 DNA follows: TGTGCCAGCAACCTACAGGGGGCCAACTATGGCTACACCTTC.

V usage is TRBV7-7 and J usage is TRBJ2-5, with TRBD1 matching 7 bases. Looked up from germline, CDR1 is SSHAT and CDR2 is FNYEAQ (reference sequence). The length of the CDR3 is 13 residues. The CDR3 here is CASARDSSETQYF. The CDR3 coding sequence is TGTGCTAGCGCCCGGGACAGTTCAGAGACCCAGTACTTC.

V and J are TRBV4-3 and TRBJ2-7; no firm D call. CDR1 and CDR2 (germline): LGHNA, YSLEER. V was cut by 0 bases and J by 6 bases, with 12 bases left in between. CDR3 length: 14 amino acids. In nucleotides, the CDR3 is TGCGCCAGCAGCCAAGAACGGACCCTCGGCGAGCAGTACTTC. Its translation is CASSQERTLGEQYF.

This clonotype was seen only a few times. The chain carries TRBV16 and TRBJ2-1; 10 nucleotides match TRBD2. Losses at the gene ends were 0 bases for V and 9 bases for J; bases not matched to a gene: 8. The germline gives CDR1 KGHSY, CDR2 FQNENV. This CDR3 contains 16 residues. For the CDR3, the DNA is TGTGCCAGCAGCCAATCTAAACTAGCGGGAAAGTGTGAGCAGTTCTTC. It specifies CASSQSKLAGKCEQFF.

The rearrangement joins TRBV20-1 to TRBJ1-6, with D possibly being TRBD1 (6 bases). V lost 3 bases and J lost 6, with 15 bases in between. The CDR3 covers 15 residues. Germline V gene sequence: CDR1 DFQATT, CDR2 SNEGSKA (reference sequence). CDR3: CSARPPGAVNSPLHF. The CDR3 nucleotides read TGCAGTGCTAGGCCCCCGGGGGCGGTTAATTCACCCCTCCACTTT.

This clonotype was recorded only once. This sequence joins TRBV12-3 or TRBV12-4 and TRBJ1-2; D remains unclear. V lost 5 bases and J lost 7, with 17 bases in between. There are 14 residues in the CDR3. The CDR3 nucleotides read TGTGCCAGCAGTCCCTACCTAGGGCGGCCTGGCTACACCTTC. Its translation is CASSPYLGRPGYTF.

This clonotype was observed at least ten times. This sequence joins TRBV6-5 and TRBJ2-3; a possible D gene is TRBD2 (6 bases). Germline V gene lookup returns CDR1 MNHEY and CDR2 SVGAGI. V was cut by 4 bases and J by 1 base, with 15 bases left in between. The CDR3 consists of 16 residues. The DNA of the CDR3 is TGTGCCAGCAGTTCCCAGCTAGGAGGGGGCACAGATACGCAGTATTTT. It encodes CASSSQLGGGTDTQYF.

Worth noting for this clonotype: The CDR3 does not end in the conserved phenylalanine or tryptophan, so this is likely a read error. The chain's CDR3 is CASSPLRDYYNEQFL. In nucleotides, the CDR3 is TGTGCCAGCAGCCCTCTCCGGGACTATTACAATGAGCAGTTCTTA. The genes are TRBV7-9 and TRBJ2-1; TRBD2 matches 7 bases. The germline V gene encodes CDR1 SEHNR and CDR2 FQNEAQ (reference sequence). This CDR3 region has 15 residues. The V and J ends lost 5 bases and 4 bases, in that order; junction bases with no gene match: 8.

This clonotype was seen a few times. The CDR3 DNA is TGTGCCAGCAGTTTGTCGATAGCGGGAGGAGTTCCAGATACGCAGTATTTT. Amino acid sequence: CASSLSIAGGVPDTQYF. The chain joins TRBV28 to TRBJ2-3; 10 bases line up with TRBD2. CDR1 MDHEN and CDR2 SYDVKM come from the germline V gene. This CDR3 is 17 amino acids long. The V gene end was trimmed by 3 bases and the J gene end by 4 bases; junction bases not matched to a gene: 10.